Presented here are 3 T cell receptor beta chains from one specimen sequenced in a study of technical replicates of blood from a handful of donors (dated by TCRdb to about 2017). The receptor library was made with the immunoSEQ multiplex PCR assay. Imported from immuneACCESS, the table was reduced by TCRdb to in-frame sequences with V and J called. These copies leave out some clones; in studies compared against another copy, an unresolved V gene accounts for under half, and the cause of the remainder is not known. In all, the sample holds roughly 100,000 clones, and 96% of those were seen once. The biggest ten clones account for more than 0.35% of the sample. Sequences were obtained from T cells isolated from PBMCs. The receptor source for this set is a human donor in good health.

This chain uses TRBV5-4 with TRBJ2-1; 11 nucleotides align to TRBD2. The length of the CDR3 is 17 residues. Germline assignment: CDR1 SGHNT and CDR2 YYREEE (reference sequence). The V gene end was trimmed by 3 bases and the J gene end by 0 bases; junction bases not matched to a gene: 5. The CDR3 bases are TGTGCCAGCAGCTCAGGACTAGCGGGTATCTCCTACAATGAGCAGTTCTTC. Residues: CASSSGLAGISYNEQFF.

The table lists this clone with a count of one. The V call is TRBV19, the J call TRBJ2-1, with a possible D match to TRBD1 (6 bases). V lost 0 bases and J lost 0, with 6 bases in between. Germline V CDR1 and CDR2: LNHDA, SQIVND (reference sequence). The CDR3 has 15 residues. CDR3 sequence (DNA): TGTGCCAGTAGTATAGAGGGGGCCTCCTACAATGAGCAGTTCTTC. This codes for CASSIEGASYNEQFF.

The sample holds a few counts of this clone. The genes are TRBV6-6 and TRBJ1-5; no firm D call. The germline V gene encodes CDR1 MNHNY and CDR2 SVGAGI (reference sequence). The CDR3 totals 13 residues. V was trimmed by 2 bases and J by 5 bases, leaving 7 bases between them. Here the CDR3 DNA reads TGTGCCAGCAGTTACGAGACTTATCAGCCCCAGCATTTT. This sequence encodes CASSYETYQPQHF.